The rows below give T cell receptor beta chains drawn from one sample of a study of technical replicates of blood from four donors. The method was immunoSEQ multiplex PCR; TCRdb's version includes in-frame clones alone and lacks a portion of them. Of about 79,000 clones listed, approximately 94% are singletons. Sequencing was performed on T cells isolated from PBMCs. The receptor set was obtained from a human donor in good health. CDR3s leave out the opening cysteine and the closing phenylalanine or tryptophan.

V,J,CDR3
TRBV30,TRBJ2-7,AWSVPFGDSYEQY
TRBV30,TRBJ2-2,ALSGGGELF
TRBV6-5,TRBJ1-1,ASSYSTREGSEAF
TRBV5-1,TRBJ1-6,ASSLDDNPRVGSPLH
TRBV5-4,TRBJ2-7,ASSLDSSSYEQY
TRBV30,TRBJ1-2,AWSALGGYGYT
TRBV4-1,TRBJ2-1,ASSQVIPNEQF
TRBV9,TRBJ2-1,ASSPTGTSGGAGLNEQF
TRBV18,TRBJ1-1,ASSPAGYADTEAF
TRBV5-6,TRBJ2-1,ASTMYAGGYNEQF
TRBV5-1,TRBJ2-1,ASSLGLAGSYNEQF
TRBV18,TRBJ2-1,ASSPLPTSGGYNEQF
TRBV7-9,TRBJ2-1,ASSPRDGGNEQF
TRBV28,TRBJ2-5,ASSLGGMTGWQETQY
TRBV14,TRBJ1-1,ASSQGPDSF
TRBV4-1,TRBJ2-5,ASSQEYMAALIKETQY
TRBV28,TRBJ2-1,ASSPSGSGSYNEQF
TRBV28,TRBJ2-6,ASSSPGLVFSGANVLT
TRBV7-9,TRBJ2-1,ASDGLAGYNEQF
TRBV19,TRBJ1-2,ASSPDRGIYGYT
TRBV10-3,TRBJ2-5,AISGRPSGGDETQY
TRBV2,TRBJ1-6,ASNGAKDSPLH
TRBV10-1,TRBJ2-7,ASSESSQVDEQY
TRBV28,TRBJ2-1,AITGRRPLNEQF
TRBV28,TRBJ1-5,ASRPGQGFYQPQH
TRBV7-9,TRBJ2-1,ASSLVDNEQF
TRBV4-1,TRBJ2-4,ASSPRSVQGADIQY
TRBV29-1,TRBJ2-2,SVELAGHTGELF
TRBV10-1,TRBJ2-7,ASSLQGFYEQY
TRBV28,TRBJ2-7,ASSFPGLAGGSYEQY
TRBV9,TRBJ1-1,ASSVGGGSTNTEAF